The text below deals with one TCR beta chain. As yet, its antigen is unknown. The data derive from a study of cytomegalovirus exposure and HLA in healthy donors. Findings and caveats of the study: The study flagged about 150 TCR beta chains as cytomegalovirus-associated.

Both 60 Vbeta primers and 13 Jbeta primers went into the PCR. The assay was immunoSEQ multiplex PCR, and TCRdb's table has in-frame clones only and misses some. The sample lists approximately 97,000 clones, roughly 76% occurring once. Germline CDR1 MNHEY, CDR2 SMNVEV (reference sequence). Trimming pared 1 base from V and 8 bases from J, leaving 17 bases between. The CDR3 length is 15 residues. The chain uses TRBV27 and TRBJ1-2; D is perhaps TRBD1 (5 bases). The specimen was PBMCs. The receptor's source is a man in his forties in good health and CMV-seronegative. The CDR3 sequence: CASSLLQAGRSGYTF. The DNA for the CDR3 is TGTGCCAGCAGTTTATTACAGGCAGGGCGGAGCGGCTACACCTTC.